These 18 T cell receptor beta chains were sequenced from one sample in a study of shared clonotypes between healthy human individuals. Measured with immunoSEQ multiplex PCR; TCRdb has only the in-frame clones, and not every one. The sample has more than 550,000 clones; around 92% are singletons. Selected positively for CCR7 and CD45RO-negative, naive CD8 cells excluded terminally differentiated effector memory CD45RA+ cells. The material sequenced was naive CD8+ T cells sorted from blood. These receptors all stem from a man between 25 and 39 years old in good health.

The rearrangement uses TRBV4-1 and TRBJ2-1; D is perhaps TRBD2 (6 bases). The germline CDR1 and CDR2 sequences are MGHRA and YSYEKL. CDR3 length equals 16 residues. Trimming took 2 bases from V and 5 from J, leaving 16 bases between them. The CDR3 region is CASSQPPQRVDNEQFF. CDR3 coding DNA: TGCGCCAGCAGCCAACCGCCTCAGCGGGTCGACAATGAGCAGTTCTTC.

V usage is TRBV29-1 and J usage is TRBJ2-1; D not certain. Germline loops: CDR1 SQVTM, CDR2 ANQGSEA. V was pared by 4 bases and J by 0 bases, with 13 bases between. This CDR3 spans 15 amino acids. The DNA for the CDR3 is TGCAGCGTTGGAGAAGGACGGTCCTCCTACAATGAGCAGTTCTTC. Translation: CSVGEGRSSYNEQFF.

J is TRBJ2-3 and V is TRBV7-2, with 12 bases identical to TRBD2. Germline CDR1 is SGHTA and CDR2 is FQGNSA. After removal of 4 bases from V and 4 bases from J, the junction contained 9 bases not matched to a gene. The CDR3 sequence is 17 residues long. CDR3 nucleotide sequence: TGTGCCAGCAGCTCGAGGGCTAGCGGGAGGGTAGCAGATACGCAGTATTTT. Its protein product is CASSSRASGRVADTQYF. Complete variable domain (other parts from reference TRBV7-2 and TRBJ2-3): GAGVSQSPSNKVTEKGKDVELRCDPISGHTALYWYRQSLGQGLEFLIYFQGNSAPDKSGLPSDRFSAERTGGSVSTLTIQRTQQEDSAVYLCASSSRASGRVADTQYFGPGTRLTVL.

This clone was recorded once. The rearrangement joins TRBV7-9 to TRBJ2-7; D gene ambiguous. The CDR3 spans 12 residues. With 7 bases removed from V and 5 bases from J, the gap between germline ends came to 12 bases. The germline CDR1 and CDR2 sequences are SEHNR and FQNEAQ (reference sequence). In DNA form, the CDR3 reads TGTGCCAGCATCAAGACCGGCCACGAGCAGTACTTC. Translating it yields CASIKTGHEQYF.

V gene TRBV7-9 combines with J gene TRBJ2-1; 11 positions match TRBD2. The CDR3 has 16 residues. Germline loops: CDR1 SEHNR, CDR2 FQNEAQ (reference sequence). With 1 base clipped from V and 9 bases from J, the junction kept 8 bases outside the gene matches. The CDR3 DNA is TGTGCCAGCAGCTTAGGGACTAGCGGGCAACGGGGTGAGCAGTTCTTC. As protein: CASSLGTSGQRGEQFF. The entire variable domain, with the rest obtained from reference TRBV7-9 and TRBJ2-1, is as follows: DTGVSQNPRHKITKRGQNVTFRCDPISEHNRLYWYRQTLGQGPEFLTYFQNEAQLEKSRLLSDRFSAERPKGSFSTLEIQRTEQGDSAMYLCASSLGTSGQRGEQFFGPGTRLTVL.

CDR3 nucleotide sequence: TGTGCCAGCAGTAAAAGCGGAGAAAACATTCAGTACTTC. Translated: CASSKSGENIQYF. The chain uses TRBV7-9 and TRBJ2-4; D is possibly TRBD2 (5 bases). The germline gives CDR1 SEHNR, CDR2 FQNEAQ (reference sequence). Trimming took 6 bases from V and 5 from J, leaving 11 bases between them. This CDR3 has 13 residues.

The chain uses TRBV4-1 and TRBJ2-2; 8 bases fit TRBD2. CDR1 is MGHRA, CDR2 YSYEKL, per germline. This CDR3 is 19 amino acids long. The trim removed 4 bases at V and 0 bases at J, leaving 13 bases unmatched. The CDR3 nucleotides are TGCGCCAGCAGCCGCATATCCGTAGCGGGAAACGCGAACACCGGGGAGCTGTTTTTT. Residues: CASSRISVAGNANTGELFF.

This clone occurred once. This chain links TRBV5-1 with TRBJ2-7; TRBD2 aligns across 8 bases. The length of the CDR3 is 14 residues. V trimming: 2 bases; J trimming: 2 bases; junction bases outside the gene matches: 3. The germline V gene has CDR1 SGHRS and CDR2 YFSETQ. The DNA for the CDR3 is TGCGCCAGCAGCTTAGCGGGAGCACCCTACGAGCAGTACTTC. Translation gives CASSLAGAPYEQYF.

In this sample, this clone turned up once. The chain combines TRBV10-3 with TRBJ1-5; D is ambiguous. Germline V gene lookup returns CDR1 ENHRY and CDR2 SYGVKD. V lost 2 bases and J 4 bases, leaving 6 bases between the germline ends. This CDR3 is built from 13 residues. DNA for the CDR3: TGTGCCATCAGTGAGGGAGAAAATCAGCCCCAGCATTTT. Amino acids: CAISEGENQPQHF.

This clone was observed once. The V and J genes are TRBV6-6 and TRBJ1-2, with TRBD1 as a possible D gene (5 bases). The CDR3 has 15 amino acids. V was trimmed by 2 bases and J by 4 bases, leaving 14 bases between them. In germline, CDR1 is MNHNY, CDR2 SVGAGI (reference sequence). As DNA, the CDR3 is TGTGCCAGCAGTTACGGGGCGGAGCAGACCTATGGCTACACCTTC. Translated: CASSYGAEQTYGYTF.

The chain carries TRBV27 and TRBJ2-1, with 12 nucleotides matching TRBD2. The CDR3 covers 16 residues. Germline V CDR1 and CDR2: MNHEY, SMNVEV (reference sequence). Trimming at V came to 4 bases and at J to 7 bases, leaving 8 bases not matched to a gene. The CDR3 DNA reads as TGTGCCAGCAGTTCCGGACTAGCGGGAATCGGGAATGAGCAGTTCTTC. As protein: CASSSGLAGIGNEQFF.

The V and J genes are TRBV19 and TRBJ2-5, with a tentative D call TRBD2 (5 bases). Trimming took 4 bases from V and 0 from J, leaving 21 bases between them. This CDR3 contains 18 residues. Per the germline V gene, CDR1 is LNHDA and CDR2 is SQIVND (reference sequence). The CDR3 DNA follows: TGTGCCAGTAGTACCGCCCCCAATCGGGGTTGGGACCAAGAGACCCAGTACTTC. It encodes CASSTAPNRGWDQETQYF.

The chain recombines TRBV7-8 with TRBJ2-7; D is ambiguous. The V end was cut by 0 bases, the J end by 2 bases, with 11 bases between. CDR3 length equals 15 residues. Germline V gene lookup returns CDR1 SGHVS and CDR2 FQNEAQ. The CDR3 DNA sequence: TGTGCCAGCAGCTTAGCGGAGACTTCCGCCTACGAGCAGTACTTC. Its protein is CASSLAETSAYEQYF.

J is TRBJ2-1 and V is TRBV27; 7 positions agree with TRBD2. CDR3 size: 16 residues. Germline CDR1 is MNHEY and CDR2 is SMNVEV (reference sequence). V lost 5 bases to trimming and J lost 5 bases; unmatched junction nucleotides: 12. CDR3: CASSHATERGDNEQFF. In nucleotides, the CDR3 is TGTGCCAGCAGTCATGCGACTGAGCGGGGCGACAATGAGCAGTTCTTC.

This clone occurred once. This rearrangement joins TRBV2 to TRBJ1-2; D remains unclear. The V end was cut by 1 base, the J end by 4 bases, with 16 bases between. CDR3 size: 16 residues. Germline V lookup: CDR1 SNHLY, CDR2 FYNNEI. The CDR3 DNA is TGTGCCAGCAGTGAAGAGGTGAGAGGCCGACGCTATGGCTACACCTTC. This sequence encodes CASSEEVRGRRYGYTF.

The chain recombines TRBV7-2 with TRBJ2-1, with 8 positions matching TRBD2. J gave up 5 bases and V 2 bases, and 8 bases lay outside the gene matches. The CDR3 is 16 amino acids. The germline gives CDR1 SGHTA, CDR2 FQGNSA. For the CDR3, the DNA is TGTGCCAGCAGCTTAAGCGGCGGGAGGCCCCACAATGAGCAGTTCTTC. This sequence encodes CASSLSGGRPHNEQFF.

This chain joins TRBV7-9 and TRBJ2-2, with 16 positions matching TRBD2. This CDR3 has 18 amino acids. Trimming at V came to 4 bases and at J to 0 bases, leaving 2 bases not matched to a gene. Germline V gene data show CDR1 as SEHNR and CDR2 as FQNEAQ (reference sequence). The CDR3 protein is CASSSGTSGRANTGELFF. In nucleotides, the CDR3 is TGTGCCAGCAGCTCCGGGACTAGCGGGAGGGCGAACACCGGGGAGCTGTTTTTT.

The chain combines TRBV27 with TRBJ1-4, with D uncertain. V gave up 7 bases and J gave up 0 bases, with 12 bases separating them. Germline V gene sequence: CDR1 MNHEY, CDR2 SMNVEV (reference sequence). This CDR3 region has 15 residues. The CDR3 loop is CASTQLPPTNEKLFF. In DNA, the CDR3 is TGTGCCAGCACCCAACTACCTCCAACTAATGAAAAACTGTTTTTT.